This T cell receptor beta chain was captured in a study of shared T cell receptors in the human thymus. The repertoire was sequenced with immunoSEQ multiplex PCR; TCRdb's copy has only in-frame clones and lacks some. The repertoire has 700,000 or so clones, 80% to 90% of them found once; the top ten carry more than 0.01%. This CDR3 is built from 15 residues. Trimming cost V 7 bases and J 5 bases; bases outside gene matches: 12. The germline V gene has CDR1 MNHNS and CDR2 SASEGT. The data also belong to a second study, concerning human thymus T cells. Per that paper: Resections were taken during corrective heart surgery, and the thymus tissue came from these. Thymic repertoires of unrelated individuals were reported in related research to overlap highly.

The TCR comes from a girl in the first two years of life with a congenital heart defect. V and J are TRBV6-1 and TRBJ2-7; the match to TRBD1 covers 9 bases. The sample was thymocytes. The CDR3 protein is CASNPRGTGLHEQYF. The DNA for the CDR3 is TGTGCCAGCAATCCCCGAGGGACAGGGCTCCACGAGCAGTACTTC.